This T cell receptor beta chain originates from a study of metastatic and nonmetastatic thyroid tumors. Each patient went into thyroid surgery without having received any treatment. Remarks on this clone: At one boundary the junction diverges from the germline segment, which might be a read error.

Original processing methods: The authors used CDR3 differences across clinicopathological groups to build a distant-metastasis classifier for papillary thyroid cancer. From the PCR reads, TCRdb re-called clones with MiXCR. These V and J calls are TCRdb output, not the study's own analysis. The sample lists about 8,400 clones; 31% were seen once. The sample taken for sequencing was tumor tissue. The TCR originated in a female donor with papillary thyroid cancer or a benign thyroid nodule (not recorded which). Some clones in this sample may be carry-over from other donors' samples.

The CDR3, as DNA: TGTGCCAGCAGGGGCCAATACGAGGAAGAGTGGTTC. Translation: CASRGQYEEEWF. The chain combines TRBV6-1 with TRBJ2-7; D unresolved. Germline assignment: CDR1 MNHNS and CDR2 SASEGT. This CDR3 contains 12 residues.